These 30 T cell receptor beta chains were all obtained from the same sample, sequenced in a study of Graves' ophthalmopathy and Graves' hyperthyroidism. TCR beta CDR3 amplification used RNA transcripts. After a first-round RT-PCR with HTBI primers, a second-round multiplex PCR was run. TCRdb reprocessed the multiplex PCR reads with MiXCR, giving one entry per CDR3 protein. The data show hundreds of thousands of distinct CDR3 sequences, under 25% seen once. Material: peripheral blood. These receptors all stem from a woman younger than 30 with stable Graves' hyperthyroidism.

V usage is TRBV11-2 and J usage is TRBJ2-5; a weak D match, TRBD2 (7 bases). The V end was cut by 4 bases, the J end by 2 bases, with 20 bases between. The CDR3 runs to 17 residues. The germline gives CDR1 SGHAT, CDR2 FQNNGV. The CDR3 is CASSSSWGGGSQETQYF. The CDR3 DNA reads TGTGCCAGCAGCTCCTCCTGGGGCGGGGGCAGTCAAGAGACCCAGTACTTC.

This clonotype was observed at least ten times. The V call is TRBV4-1, the J call TRBJ1-3; D not resolved. Trimming pared 2 bases from V and 6 bases from J, leaving 11 bases between. The germline gives CDR1 MGHRA, CDR2 YSYEKL. The CDR3 covers 14 residues. The CDR3 DNA reads TGCGCCAGCAGCCAACTACGGGTTCAAAACACCATATATTTT. Its translation: CASSQLRVQNTIYF.

In this sample, this clonotype turned up many times. V gene TRBV12-3 or TRBV12-4 combines with J gene TRBJ1-2; tentative D call: TRBD1 (6 bases). The CDR3 loop spans 12 amino acids. With 6 bases removed from V and 7 bases from J, the gap between germline ends came to 12 bases. The CDR3, as DNA: TGTGCCAGCAGCAAAAGGGGGATTGGCTACACCTTC. This encodes CASSKRGIGYTF.

This clonotype has at least ten counts. The rearrangement uses TRBV24-1 and TRBJ1-1; D might be TRBD1 (6 bases). CDR3 size: 14 residues. Trimming took off 3 bases at V and 4 bases at J, with 11 bases between the two ends. Germline CDR1 and CDR2: KGHDR and SFDVKD. CDR3 protein: CATSDGGDITEAFF. In DNA form, the CDR3 reads TGTGCCACCAGTGATGGGGGCGACATCACTGAAGCTTTCTTT.

This clonotype was recorded at least ten times. This chain connects TRBV6-1 to TRBJ2-7; D remains ambiguous. This CDR3 region has 13 residues. Germline V gives CDR1 MNHNS, CDR2 SASEGT. Trimming stripped 3 bases from V and 4 bases from J, with 10 bases between. CDR3 sequence: CASSEGMGYEQYF. The CDR3 DNA follows: TGTGCCAGCAGTGAGGGAATGGGTTACGAGCAGTACTTC.

This clonotype was seen many times. The J gene is TRBJ2-7, the V gene TRBV11-2, with 14 bases lining up with TRBD2. The germline CDR1 and CDR2 sequences are SGHAT and FQNNGV. The CDR3 runs 16 residues. After removal of 5 bases from V and 4 bases from J, the junction contained 7 bases not matched to a gene. The CDR3 sequence is CASSPGLAGGGYEQYF. Written as DNA, the CDR3 is TGTGCCAGCAGCCCTGGACTAGCGGGAGGAGGGTACGAGCAGTACTTC.

This clonotype was observed at least ten times. The gene calls are TRBV10-3 and TRBJ2-2; 11 positions agree with TRBD2. V lost 2 bases to trimming and J lost 6 bases; unmatched junction nucleotides: 11. This CDR3 is built from 18 residues. Per the germline V gene, CDR1 is ENHRY and CDR2 is SYGVKD. CDR3 sequence reads: CAISEHTSGRGGSGELFF. The CDR3 bases are TGTGCCATCAGTGAGCATACTAGCGGGAGAGGTGGATCCGGGGAGCTGTTTTTT.

Many counts were recorded for this clonotype. This sequence joins TRBV19 and TRBJ1-1; D is undetermined. This CDR3 contains 14 residues. With 3 bases removed from V and 1 base from J, the gap between germline ends came to 9 bases. Per germline, CDR1 LNHDA and CDR2 SQIVND (reference sequence). The CDR3 loop reads CASSIGSRNTEAFF. In DNA, the CDR3 is TGTGCCAGTAGTATTGGTAGCAGGAACACTGAAGCTTTCTTT.

This clonotype came up many times. This sequence joins TRBV6-5 and TRBJ1-1; TRBD1 aligns across 11 bases. The junction had 9 bases not matched to a gene; V was cut back by 7 bases and J by 11 bases. The CDR3 is 13 amino acids. Germline lookup yields CDR1 MNHEY and CDR2 SVGAGI. As DNA, the CDR3 is TGTGCCAGCATTCGACGGACAGGGGGCGAGGCTTTCTTT. Residues: CASIRRTGGEAFF.

This clonotype was seen at least ten times. This rearrangement joins TRBV6-1 to TRBJ2-2; D is perhaps TRBD1 (5 bases). This CDR3 is 14 amino acids long. Deletions cut 2 bases from V and 7 bases from J, with 11 bases between. CDR1 and CDR2 from the germline V gene are MNHNS and SASEGT. The CDR3 DNA is TGTGCCAGCAGTGAAAGGCAGGGCGGCGGGGAGCTGTTTTTT. Translated, it gives CASSERQGGGELFF.

There are many counts of this clonotype. The V and J genes are TRBV6-1 and TRBJ1-1; 8 nucleotides align to TRBD1. CDR3 length: 14 amino acids. V was clipped by 9 bases and J by 5 bases; unmatched bases: 11. Germline values: CDR1 MNHNS, CDR2 SASEGT. The CDR3 DNA is TGTGCCAGAGGGACAGGCCTTGGGCAGACTGAAGCTTTCTTT. The encoded protein is CARGTGLGQTEAFF.

This clonotype has at least ten counts. This rearrangement joins TRBV27 to TRBJ1-2; 7 bases match TRBD1. The CDR3 runs 12 residues. J lost 8 bases, V lost 8 bases, and 8 bases had no gene match. Looked up from germline, CDR1 is MNHEY and CDR2 is SMNVEV (reference sequence). CDR3 sequence: CASRSGGRGYTF. The CDR3 nucleotides are TGTGCCAGCCGTTCAGGGGGAAGGGGCTACACCTTC.

The V call is TRBV30, the J call TRBJ1-2; 8 positions agree with TRBD1. The CDR3 extends over 15 amino acids. Germline V gene lookup returns CDR1 GTSNPN and CDR2 SVGIG (reference sequence). Trimming removed 2 bases from V and 4 bases from J; junction bases left unmatched: 9. The CDR3 here is CAWSLTGARGYGYTF. For the CDR3, the DNA is TGTGCCTGGAGTTTGACAGGGGCGCGGGGCTATGGCTACACCTTC. Supplemented by reference TRBV30 and TRBJ1-2, the full variable domain reads SQTIHQWPATLVQPVGSPLSLECTVEGTSNPNLYWYRQAAGRGLQLLFYSVGIGQISSEVPQNLSASRPQDRQFILSSKKLLLSDSGFYLCAWSLTGARGYGYTFGSGTRLTVV.

The V gene is TRBV20-1, the J gene TRBJ1-2; 9 bases align to TRBD1. The CDR3 extends over 12 amino acids. V lost 5 bases, J lost 6 bases, and 4 bases stayed unmatched. Per the germline V gene, CDR1 is DFQATT and CDR2 is SNEGSKA (reference sequence). The CDR3 DNA sequence: TGCAGTGCTCCGACAGGGGGAAATGGCTACACCTTC. This sequence encodes CSAPTGGNGYTF.

About this clonotype itself: Germline is not matched at one junction end, which may reflect a read error. The chain has TRBV20-1 and TRBJ2-2, with a tentative D call TRBD2 (6 bases). The CDR3 loop spans 15 amino acids. Germline V gene data show CDR1 as DFQATT and CDR2 as SNEGSKA (reference sequence). The DNA for the CDR3 is TGCAGTGCTAGAAGGGACTCGATGAACACCGGGGAGCTGTTGTTT. Translated: CSARRDSMNTGELLF.

This clonotype was counted only a few times. A read error may explain this, as a much larger clone is one base away. A read error is likely, as this CDR3 ends without the conserved phenylalanine or tryptophan. The chain couples TRBV9 to TRBJ2-2; 9 bases fit TRBD2. The germline V gene encodes CDR1 SGDLS and CDR2 YYNGEE. With 4 bases clipped from V and 0 bases from J, the junction kept 7 bases outside the gene matches. The CDR3 is 17 amino acids. CDR3 DNA sequence: TGTGCCAGCAGCCCCCGGAGCGGGAGGCCGAACACCGGGGAGCTGTTTCTT. It yields the protein CASSPRSGRPNTGELFL.

This clonotype was seen a few times. An end of the junction does not agree with germline; a read error may underlie this. The rearrangement uses TRBV12-3 or TRBV12-4 and TRBJ2-4, with D possibly being TRBD1 (6 bases). The length of the CDR3 is 14 residues. The CDR3: CANSLAQGRNIQYF. CDR3 sequence (DNA): TGTGCCAACAGTTTAGCGCAGGGGCGAAACATTCAGTACTTC.

This clonotype was seen ten or more times. This rearrangement joins TRBV28 to TRBJ1-3; 7 positions match TRBD1. J lost 8 bases, V lost 2 bases, and 3 bases had no gene match. The CDR3 spans 13 residues. The germline V gene has CDR1 MDHEN and CDR2 SYDVKM. CDR3 loop: CASSLQGEDTIYF. CDR3 DNA: TGTGCCAGCAGTTTACAGGGGGAGGACACCATATATTTT.

This clonotype was observed at least ten times. J is TRBJ1-6 and V is TRBV12-3 or TRBV12-4; 8 nucleotides match TRBD1. The CDR3 loop spans 12 amino acids. The ends lost 3 bases at V and 11 bases at J; junction bases unmatched: 0. As DNA, the CDR3 is TGTGCCAGCAGTTTCAGGGGGCCACCCCTCCACTTT. Protein: CASSFRGPPLHF.

This rearrangement joins TRBV20-1 to TRBJ2-7; 8 positions match TRBD2. The CDR3 extends over 15 amino acids. The V segment lost 2 bases and the J segment 4 bases; nucleotides outside the gene matches: 10. Per germline, CDR1 DFQATT and CDR2 SNEGSKA (reference sequence). The CDR3 DNA reads TGCAGTGCTAGAAATTCCGGGACTAGTATTTACGAGCAGTACTTC. Translated: CSARNSGTSIYEQYF.

In its sample, this clonotype was seen many times. V gene TRBV28 combines with J gene TRBJ2-5; maybe TRBD1 (6 bases). V was clipped by 2 bases and J by 5 bases, with 21 bases between them. CDR1 and CDR2 from the germline V gene are MDHEN and SYDVKM. The CDR3 is made up of 17 amino acids. The CDR3 region is CASSLPYLRQDRETQYF. The CDR3 coding sequence is TGTGCCAGCAGTTTACCCTACCTTAGACAAGACAGGGAGACCCAGTACTTC.

To note about this clonotype: A read error is possible here, since a much larger clone lies one base away. The chain links TRBV29-1 to TRBJ2-7, with D possibly being TRBD2 (6 bases). V was pared by 1 base and J by 4 bases, with 14 bases between. The germline V gene has CDR1 SQVTM and CDR2 ANQGSEA. The CDR3 runs 14 residues. CDR3 residues: CSVEGAGCMYEQYF. DNA of the CDR3: TGCAGCGTTGAAGGGGCGGGGTGCATGTACGAGCAGTACTTC.

This clonotype was seen many times. The DNA of the CDR3 is TGCAGCGTTGAAGTGGTGGGTGGCGGCTACACCTTC. Translating it yields CSVEVVGGGYTF. The rearrangement links TRBV29-1 to TRBJ1-2; D remains unclear. The CDR3 has 12 residues. Germline CDR1 is SQVTM and CDR2 is ANQGSEA. The V gene lost 1 base and the J gene lost 8 bases, with 11 bases spanning the gap.

This clonotype was seen ten or more times. The rearrangement links TRBV28 to TRBJ2-7; 9 positions agree with TRBD1. The V and J ends lost 7 bases and 2 bases, in that order; junction bases with no gene match: 6. Germline loops: CDR1 MDHEN, CDR2 SYDVKM. The CDR3 has 14 residues. CDR3 sequence (DNA): TGTGCCAGCACCCGGACAGGGGTGCCCTACGAGCAGTACTTC. This sequence encodes CASTRTGVPYEQYF.

The V and J genes are TRBV11-2 and TRBJ1-1, with unresolved D. This CDR3 has 14 amino acids. The germline CDR1 and CDR2 sequences are SGHAT and FQNNGV. The V end lost 3 bases, the J end lost 1 base, and 9 bases lay between the germline ends. The CDR3 protein is CASSFYAQNTEAFF. CDR3 nucleotides: TGTGCCAGCAGCTTTTACGCGCAGAACACTGAAGCTTTCTTT.

The table lists this clonotype with many counts. The chain employs TRBV19 and TRBJ1-5, with D perhaps TRBD1 (6 bases). Per germline, CDR1 LNHDA and CDR2 SQIVND (reference sequence). The CDR3 covers 14 residues. V shed 7 bases and J shed 2 bases, with 12 bases lying between them. The CDR3 region is CASTSGGGNQPQHF. For the CDR3, the DNA is TGTGCCAGTACCAGCGGGGGCGGCAATCAGCCCCAGCATTTT.

The gene calls are TRBV12-3 or TRBV12-4 and TRBJ1-2; D is uncertain. The CDR3 sequence is 13 residues long. The V end lost 3 bases, the J end lost 2 bases, and 7 bases lay between the germline ends. This CDR3 reads CASSLWGNYGYTF. CDR3 nucleotide sequence: TGTGCCAGCAGTTTGTGGGGAAACTATGGCTACACCTTC.

Only a few counts were recorded for this clonotype. The chain couples TRBV5-1 to TRBJ2-2; 10 nucleotides align to TRBD1. The CDR3 covers 18 residues. The V gene end was trimmed by 4 bases and the J gene end by 0 bases; junction bases not matched to a gene: 9. Germline-derived CDR1 and CDR2 are SGHRS and YFSETQ. The CDR3 reads CASSRSGTGAANTGELFF. The CDR3 DNA follows: TGCGCCAGCAGCCGTTCGGGGACAGGGGCGGCGAACACCGGGGAGCTGTTTTTT.

There are many counts of this clonotype. CDR3 residues: CASITRQGPHGELFF. CDR3 sequence (DNA): TGTGCCAGTATTACGAGACAGGGGCCCCACGGGGAGCTGTTTTTT. The chain carries TRBV19 and TRBJ2-2, with TRBD1 matching over 8 bases. Germline loops: CDR1 LNHDA, CDR2 SQIVND (reference sequence). There are 15 residues in the CDR3. After removal of 7 bases from V and 7 bases from J, the junction contained 11 bases not matched to a gene.

This clonotype was recorded at least ten times. This chain links TRBV25-1 with TRBJ2-7; 10 nucleotides align to TRBD2. There are 14 residues in the CDR3. The V and J ends lost 2 bases and 6 bases, in that order; junction bases with no gene match: 4. Germline-derived CDR1 and CDR2 are MGHDK and SYGVNS. In DNA form, the CDR3 reads TGTGCCAGCAGTGAACTAGCGGGAGCCACCGAGCAGTACTTC. Protein sequence: CASSELAGATEQYF.